These 31 T cell receptor beta chains came from one sample sequenced in a study of regulatory T cells in long-lasting Graves disease. The time point here: newly diagnosed GD, antithyroid drugs for less than 3 months. PBMC-derived RNA was used for the TCR library. Investigators prepared the TCR beta libraries by applying iRepertoire HTBI primers and Arm-PCR of CDR3 regions. MiXCR, applied by TCRdb to the multiplex PCR reads, yields one record per CDR3 protein. The top ten hold around 25% of the sample, which has some 500,000 distinct CDR3 sequences, roughly a sixth seen once. The data also belong to a second study, concerning T cells in Graves' hyperthyroidism and ophthalmopathy.

Material: peripheral blood mononuclear cells (PBMCs), obtained at new diagnosis, from a patient treated with antithyroid drugs. The receptors originated from a woman in her forties or fifties with Graves disease.

At least ten counts were recorded for this clonotype. V is TRBV5-1 and J is TRBJ2-1; 13 nucleotides line up with TRBD2. The CDR3 length is 16 residues. From germline, CDR1 is SGHRS and CDR2 YFSETQ. J gave up 7 bases and V 3 bases, and 7 bases lay outside the gene matches. DNA for the CDR3: TGCGCCAGCAGCTCCCGACTAGCGGGGGGTTCAAATGAGCAGTTCTTC. Residues: CASSSRLAGGSNEQFF.

This chain links TRBV6-2 or TRBV6-3 with TRBJ1-1, with D possibly TRBD1 on 5 matching bases. The CDR3 runs 14 residues. Germline V gene data show CDR1 as MNHEY and CDR2 as SVGEGT. Trimming left V 7 bases short and J 7 bases short, with 19 bases between. The CDR3 region has the DNA TGTGCCAGCACAGTTCGATACCAGGGCGGTGAAGCTTTCTTT. It encodes CASTVRYQGGEAFF.

As for this clonotype: It is likely a read error, because the conserved phenylalanine at the end of the CDR3 is missing. V and J are TRBV7-3 and TRBJ1-1; D is possibly TRBD1 (6 bases). The CDR3 covers 15 residues. The ends were cut back, 5 bases at V and 5 bases at J, with 18 bases in the middle. Germline-derived CDR1 and CDR2 are SGHTA and FQGTGA. CDR3 in DNA: TGTGCCAGCAGCGAATCCGGGACACTCGGGACTGAAGCTTTCCTT. Translating it yields CASSESGTLGTEAFL.

This clonotype has at least ten counts. V usage is TRBV7-3 and J usage is TRBJ2-3; 7 bases agree with TRBD1. Germline V gene data show CDR1 as SGHTA and CDR2 as FQGTGA. The CDR3 runs to 15 residues. Trimming cost V 1 base and J 4 bases; bases outside gene matches: 5. The DNA of the CDR3 is TGTGCCAGCAGCTTAAACAGGGGATTCCCAGATACGCAGTATTTT. It is translated as CASSLNRGFPDTQYF. The variable domain in full, completed from reference TRBV7-3 and TRBJ2-3, reads GAGVSQTPSNKVTEKGKYVELRCDPISGHTALYWYRQSLGQGPEFLIYFQGTGAADDSGLPNDRFFAVRPEGSVSTLKIQRTERGDSAVYLCASSLNRGFPDTQYFGPGTRLTVL.

This clonotype was observed a handful of times. The chain uses TRBV28 and TRBJ1-3; D remains unclear. Trimming removed 6 bases at V and 4 bases at J, with 10 bases between. From germline, CDR1 is MDHEN and CDR2 SYDVKM. CDR3 length: 13 residues. CDR3 DNA: TGTGCCAGCAGCGCCGCTTCCGGAAACACCATATATTTT. The encoded protein is CASSAASGNTIYF.

The sample holds one count of this clonotype. This rearrangement joins TRBV15 to TRBJ2-3, with a tentative D call TRBD2 (5 bases). Looked up from germline, CDR1 is LNHNV and CDR2 is YYDKDF (reference sequence). V was shortened by 0 bases and J by 5 bases, with 12 bases between the two germline ends. This CDR3 is 15 amino acids long. The CDR3 region is CATSRDFPGEDTQYF. DNA of the CDR3: TGTGCCACCAGCAGAGATTTCCCCGGGGAAGATACGCAGTATTTT.

This clonotype was counted at least ten times. This chain uses TRBV7-2 with TRBJ1-1; 9 nucleotides align to TRBD1. The CDR3 runs 15 residues. V shed 4 bases and J 1 base; nucleotides not matched to a gene: 4. CDR1 and CDR2 from the germline V gene are SGHTA and FQGNSA. CDR3 sequence: CASSWDRDGNTEAFF. CDR3 DNA sequence: TGTGCCAGCAGCTGGGACAGGGATGGGAACACTGAAGCTTTCTTT. Filled out from reference TRBV7-2 and TRBJ1-1, the complete variable domain reads GAGVSQSPSNKVTEKGKDVELRCDPISGHTALYWYRQSLGQGLEFLIYFQGNSAPDKSGLPSDRFSAERTGGSVSTLTIQRTQQEDSAVYLCASSWDRDGNTEAFFGQGTRLTVV.

In DNA form, the CDR3 reads TGCGCCAGCAGCGATCAGGGGCTGAGTGGAAACACCATATATTTT. Its protein is CASSDQGLSGNTIYF. V gene TRBV5-1 combines with J gene TRBJ1-3; D is perhaps TRBD1 (6 bases). Trimming shortened V by 4 bases and J by 3 bases, and 14 bases separated the two germline ends. Germline CDR1 SGHRS, CDR2 YFSETQ. This CDR3 contains 15 residues.

This clonotype came up many times. The J gene is TRBJ2-1, the V gene TRBV6-1, with 7 bases matching TRBD1. With V trimmed by 8 bases and J by 5 bases, 12 bases remained unmatched. The germline V gene encodes CDR1 MNHNS and CDR2 SASEGT. The CDR3 has 15 amino acids. The CDR3 protein is CASVTRYQGDNEQFF. The CDR3 DNA follows: TGTGCCAGCGTTACCCGTTACCAGGGGGACAATGAGCAGTTCTTC.

The V and J genes are TRBV13 and TRBJ2-6; TRBD1 agrees at 8 bases. V lost 4 bases and J lost 0; bases outside the gene matches: 8. CDR1 is PRHDT, CDR2 FYEKMQ, per germline (reference sequence). The CDR3 covers 18 residues. The CDR3 coding sequence is TGTGCCAGCAGCTGGTTGGGACAGGCGAACTCTGGGGCCAACGTCCTGACTTTC. This sequence encodes CASSWLGQANSGANVLTF.

This clonotype was observed at least ten times. V and J are TRBV10-3 and TRBJ2-7; 9 positions agree with TRBD1. This CDR3 has 14 amino acids. J lost 4 bases, V lost 3 bases, and 4 bases had no gene match. Germline V CDR1 and CDR2: ENHRY, SYGVKD. The CDR3 loop reads CAISDRGQGYEQYF. The DNA of the CDR3 is TGTGCCATCAGTGATAGGGGACAGGGTTACGAGCAGTACTTC.

For this clonotype: This could be a read error, since a much larger clone is one nucleotide away. The V gene is TRBV12-3 or TRBV12-4, the J gene TRBJ1-2, with D perhaps TRBD1 (5 bases). The CDR3 is 15 residues long. V shed 5 bases and J shed 5 bases, with 18 bases lying between them. For the CDR3, the DNA is TGTGCCAGCAGTGGACTCCGGGACGGGGGATATGGCTACACCTTC. This sequence encodes CASSGLRDGGYGYTF.

Worth noting for this clonotype: Possible read error: a much larger clone is one base away. The chain has TRBV5-1 and TRBJ2-3; TRBD2 agrees at 8 bases. With the DNA end fitting TRBJ2-7 better, the J assignment may be wrong. Germline assignment: CDR1 SGHRS and CDR2 YFSETQ. This CDR3 contains 15 residues. In DNA form, the CDR3 reads TGCGCCAGCAGCTTGGACGGGACTAGGATGGATGAGCAGTACTTC. It codes for CASSLDGTRMDEQYF.

The chain combines TRBV12-5 with TRBJ2-3, with D perhaps matching TRBD1 (5 bases). This CDR3 region has 13 residues. Trimming pared 11 bases from V and 4 bases from J, leaving 16 bases between. Germline V gives CDR1 LGHNT, CDR2 FRNRAP. CDR3 nucleotide sequence: TGTGCTCTGATAGGGGCTAGTGCAGATACGCAGTATTTT. Its protein product is CALIGASADTQYF.

This clonotype was seen more than once but under ten times. J is TRBJ2-3 and V is TRBV5-1; 10 bases line up with TRBD2. Trimming at V came to 4 bases and at J to 5 bases, leaving 7 bases not matched to a gene. CDR1 and CDR2 from the germline V gene are SGHRS and YFSETQ. CDR3 size: 15 residues. The CDR3 region has the DNA TGCGCCAGCAGCAAGGGACTAGCGCGTCAAGATACGCAGTATTTT. This gives the protein CASSKGLARQDTQYF.

This clonotype was seen at least ten times. The chain joins TRBV12-3 or TRBV12-4 to TRBJ2-2; D remains ambiguous. V gave up 8 bases and J gave up 1 base, with 8 bases separating them. This CDR3 contains 13 residues. The CDR3 loop reads CASGPRNTGELFF. CDR3 sequence (DNA): TGTGCCAGCGGACCCAGGAACACCGGGGAGCTGTTTTTT.

This clonotype was detected many times. V usage is TRBV7-3 and J usage is TRBJ2-5; 13 bases align to TRBD2. The CDR3 length is 16 residues. Germline values: CDR1 SGHTA, CDR2 FQGTGA. J gave up 5 bases and V 5 bases, and 8 bases lay outside the gene matches. CDR3 residues: CASSPGTSGVGETQYF. CDR3 bases: TGTGCCAGCAGCCCAGGGACTAGCGGGGTCGGGGAGACCCAGTACTTC.

There are many counts of this clonotype. V is TRBV12-3 or TRBV12-4 and J is TRBJ1-1; no reliable D call. V lost 6 bases and J 4 bases, leaving 15 bases between the germline ends. This CDR3 has 14 amino acids. The CDR3 DNA follows: TGTGCCAGCAGGCCGTTGAGTTGGGGCACTGAAGCTTTCTTT. It specifies CASRPLSWGTEAFF.

This clonotype was found a few times. This rearrangement joins TRBV2 to TRBJ2-3; 9 bases are a match to TRBD2. The CDR3 consists of 16 residues. In germline, CDR1 is SNHLY, CDR2 FYNNEI. Losses at the gene ends were 6 bases for V and 2 bases for J; bases not matched to a gene: 9. The chain's CDR3 is CASRPTRGGVTDTQYF. The CDR3 region has the DNA TGTGCCAGCAGGCCCACTCGCGGGGGGGTCACAGATACGCAGTATTTT.

This clonotype was seen a handful of times. The V and J genes are TRBV2 and TRBJ1-1; D call uncertain. The CDR3 has 14 amino acids. The V and J ends lost 0 bases and 3 bases respectively, with 8 bases between them. CDR1 and CDR2 (germline): SNHLY, FYNNEI. DNA of the CDR3: TGTGCCAGCAGTGAAGCGGAATGTTACACTGAAGCTTTCTTT. It is translated as CASSEAECYTEAFF.

This clonotype showed up many times. The CDR3 nucleotides read TGCAGCGTTGGCCATTCGGGAGGACAGGGCCAAGGCTACACCTTC. Its protein is CSVGHSGGQGQGYTF. The rearrangement links TRBV29-1 to TRBJ1-2, with 8 positions matching TRBD1. The CDR3 sequence is 15 residues long. Germline CDR1 is SQVTM and CDR2 is ANQGSEA. With 4 bases clipped from V and 8 bases from J, the junction kept 15 bases outside the gene matches.

This clonotype was counted at least ten times. V and J are TRBV10-3 and TRBJ2-1; D uncertain. The V end was cut by 8 bases, the J end by 8 bases, with 4 bases between. Germline assignment: CDR1 ENHRY and CDR2 SYGVKD. The length of the CDR3 is 9 residues. CDR3 residues: CAIGDEQFF. CDR3 DNA: TGTGCCATCGGGGATGAGCAGTTCTTC.

This chain joins TRBV20-1 and TRBJ2-1; 10 positions agree with TRBD2. V was pared by 7 bases and J by 9 bases, with 12 bases of the junction left unmatched. The CDR3 loop spans 14 amino acids. The germline CDR1 and CDR2 sequences are DFQATT and SNEGSKA (reference sequence). The CDR3 here is CSVSPSGGPSEQFF. For the CDR3, the DNA is TGCAGTGTTAGCCCTAGCGGGGGCCCCAGTGAGCAGTTCTTC.

The CDR3 bases are TGTGCCAGCAGAAGCGGAGTGACAGATACGCAGTATTTT. It translates to CASRSGVTDTQYF. V is TRBV11-2 and J is TRBJ2-3; the D gene is possibly TRBD2 (5 bases). The CDR3 has 13 amino acids. V was cut by 6 bases and J by 3 bases, with 10 bases left in between. CDR1 and CDR2 (germline): SGHAT, FQNNGV.

This chain connects TRBV4-1 to TRBJ1-6; perhaps TRBD1 as D (5 bases). V gave up 1 base and J gave up 7 bases, with 17 bases separating them. Germline CDR1 reads MGHRA; CDR2 reads YSYEKL. The CDR3 has 17 residues. The CDR3: CASSQGQAGVGNSPLHF. The CDR3 region has the DNA TGCGCCAGCAGCCAAGGGCAGGCGGGGGTGGGAAATTCACCCCTCCACTTT.

The chain employs TRBV6-5 and TRBJ1-1; D not resolved. The CDR3 has 13 residues. CDR1 MNHEY and CDR2 SVGAGI come from the germline V gene. The V and J ends lost 4 bases and 7 bases respectively, with 13 bases between them. The CDR3 reads CASSFPGSSEAFF. The DNA of the CDR3 is TGTGCCAGCAGTTTCCCGGGCAGCAGTGAAGCTTTCTTT.

This clonotype was picked up many times. V and J are TRBV9 and TRBJ1-1; D is perhaps TRBD1 (5 bases). The CDR3 extends over 16 amino acids. Per germline, CDR1 SGDLS and CDR2 YYNGEE. Deletions cut 3 bases from V and 1 base from J, with 16 bases between. The CDR3: CASSASLGGGNTEAFF. DNA for the CDR3: TGTGCCAGCAGCGCAAGTCTGGGGGGAGGGAACACTGAAGCTTTCTTT.

A few counts support this clonotype. The chain joins TRBV9 to TRBJ2-1; D is ambiguous. Germline V gives CDR1 SGDLS, CDR2 YYNGEE. The CDR3 loop spans 12 amino acids. The V end lost 0 bases, the J end lost 10 bases, and 8 bases lay between the germline ends. The CDR3 loop reads CASSVGANEQFF. The CDR3 region has the DNA TGTGCCAGCAGCGTAGGAGCTAACGAGCAGTTCTTC.

This clonotype was detected many times. CDR3 protein: CASSLDTITGELFF. CDR3 sequence (DNA): TGCGCCAGCAGCTTAGACACTATCACCGGGGAGCTGTTTTTT. The chain combines TRBV5-1 with TRBJ2-2, with unresolved D. V lost 2 bases and J 4 bases, leaving 9 bases between the germline ends. The length of the CDR3 is 14 residues. Germline V gene sequence: CDR1 SGHRS, CDR2 YFSETQ.

The chain employs TRBV11-3 and TRBJ2-3; D remains unclear. Germline loops: CDR1 SGHNT, CDR2 YENEEA. The germline V and J ends were trimmed by 5 bases and 1 base, with 10 bases remaining between them. The CDR3 covers 14 residues. As DNA, the CDR3 is TGTGCCAGCAGCCCCCGGTATGGCACAGATACGCAGTATTTT. Protein sequence: CASSPRYGTDTQYF.

This clonotype was counted between two and nine times. J is TRBJ1-4 and V is TRBV12-3 or TRBV12-4; TRBD1 matches 9 bases. The CDR3 is 14 amino acids. The V gene end was trimmed by 6 bases and the J gene end by 6 bases; junction bases not matched to a gene: 5. CDR3 in amino acids: CASREGTGYEKLFF. The CDR3 DNA follows: TGTGCCAGCAGGGAAGGGACAGGGTATGAAAAACTGTTTTTT.